The 25 T cell receptor beta chains listed next were all sequenced from one sample in a study of blood T cell repertoires in COVID-19 (dated by TCRdb to about 2020). To prepare the library, the immunoSEQ multiplex PCR assay was applied. Held by TCRdb, this immuneACCESS table contains in-frame sequences only and omits some clones. Under half of the omission traces to an unresolved V gene where checked; the cause of the rest is unknown. This sample has about 300,000 clones in its table, and more than 75% of those were observed once. The top ten clones comprise roughly 4.5% of the sample. The sample consisted of PBMCs or T cells enriched from blood (not recorded which). The source of these receptors is a man aged 25 to 45 who had recovered from COVID-19.

V usage is TRBV5-1 and J usage is TRBJ1-1, with a possible D match to TRBD1 (5 bases). The CDR3 is 14 amino acids. Trimming pared 1 base from V and 4 bases from J, leaving 11 bases between. CDR1 SGHRS and CDR2 YFSETQ come from the germline V gene. CDR3 in DNA: TGCGCCAGCAGCTTGTGGGGGGAGAGCACTGAAGCTTTCTTT. Its protein product is CASSLWGESTEAFF.

DNA of the CDR3: TGTGCCAGCCGACAGGGGCAGGGGATCTATGGCTACACCTTC. Its protein is CASRQGQGIYGYTF. The chain uses TRBV6-5 and TRBJ1-2, with 8 bases matching TRBD1. Losses at the gene ends were 8 bases for V and 4 bases for J; bases not matched to a gene: 9. The germline V gene has CDR1 MNHEY and CDR2 SVGAGI. The CDR3 has 14 amino acids.

This clone occurred a few times. The rearrangement joins TRBV18 to TRBJ1-2; 8 bases match TRBD1. The germline CDR1 and CDR2 sequences are KGHSH and LQKENI. This CDR3 has 15 amino acids. V gave up 5 bases and J gave up 0 bases; unmatched junction bases: 5. CDR3 residues: CASSGDRTANYGYTF. The CDR3 nucleotides read TGTGCCAGCTCAGGGGACAGGACAGCTAACTATGGCTACACCTTC.

The CDR3, as DNA: TGTGCCAGCAGTCCCCGGGTAGCGGGTATCTACGAGCAGTACTTC. It translates to CASSPRVAGIYEQYF. This chain links TRBV27 with TRBJ2-7, with 7 bases matching TRBD2. CDR3 length: 15 residues. Per germline, CDR1 MNHEY and CDR2 SMNVEV (reference sequence). Trimming removed 5 bases from V and 3 bases from J; junction bases left unmatched: 10.

The chain uses TRBV5-1 and TRBJ1-2; D unresolved. With 1 base removed from V and 2 bases from J, the gap between germline ends came to 6 bases. Germline-derived CDR1 and CDR2 are SGHRS and YFSETQ. The CDR3 length is 13 residues. The CDR3 DNA sequence: TGCGCCAGCAGCTTGTGGCAGAACTATGGCTACACCTTC. Translating it yields CASSLWQNYGYTF.

This chain joins TRBV2 and TRBJ1-5; D call uncertain. Germline V gene lookup returns CDR1 SNHLY and CDR2 FYNNEI. Trimming stripped 4 bases from V and 0 bases from J, with 4 bases between. The CDR3 extends over 13 amino acids. In nucleotides, the CDR3 is TGTGCCAGCAGTGGCTATAGCAATCAGCCCCAGCATTTT. This translates into CASSGYSNQPQHF.

The V call is TRBV4-1, the J call TRBJ1-4; D is undetermined. Germline V lookup: CDR1 MGHRA, CDR2 YSYEKL. The length of the CDR3 is 15 residues. V was clipped by 6 bases and J by 5 bases, with 16 bases between them. The CDR3 is CASRGFWELNEKLFF. The CDR3 coding sequence is TGCGCCAGCAGGGGATTTTGGGAGTTGAATGAAAAACTGTTTTTT.

The chain links TRBV4-1 to TRBJ2-7; TRBD1 agrees at 9 bases. V gave up 0 bases and J gave up 6 bases; unmatched junction bases: 9. The CDR3 sequence is 16 residues long. Germline V lookup: CDR1 MGHRA, CDR2 YSYEKL. CDR3 loop: CASSQDTGTGRREQYF. The DNA for the CDR3 is TGCGCCAGCAGCCAAGACACCGGGACAGGGAGACGCGAGCAGTACTTC.

The V call is TRBV3-1 (or the pseudogene TRBV3-2), the J call TRBJ2-7; unclear D gene. The V gene's germline CDR1 is LGHDT and CDR2 YNNKEL (reference sequence). The length of the CDR3 is 12 residues. The germline V and J ends were trimmed by 3 bases and 4 bases, with 7 bases remaining between them. In DNA form, the CDR3 reads TGTGCCAGCAGCCAGCGGATTTACGAGCAGTACTTC. The encoded protein is CASSQRIYEQYF.

The V and J genes are TRBV5-1 and TRBJ1-5; no firm D call. CDR1 is SGHRS, CDR2 YFSETQ, per germline. Trimming cost V 0 bases and J 0 bases, with 10 bases left between them. This CDR3 is 16 amino acids long. The CDR3 protein is CASSLGAENSNQPQHF. CDR3 in DNA: TGCGCCAGCAGCTTGGGGGCAGAAAATAGCAATCAGCCCCAGCATTTT.

The chain carries TRBV14 and TRBJ1-2; TRBD1 is a possible D gene (6 bases). Per germline, CDR1 SGHDN and CDR2 FVKESK. V dropped 1 base and J dropped 0 bases, with 6 bases sitting between them. CDR3 length: 14 amino acids. CDR3 protein: CASSQGTANYGYTF. CDR3 nucleotide sequence: TGTGCCAGCAGCCAAGGGACAGCTAACTATGGCTACACCTTC.

The chain couples TRBV7-9 to TRBJ1-5; 9 bases are a match to TRBD1. The CDR3 is 16 amino acids. Germline values: CDR1 SEHNR, CDR2 FQNEAQ (reference sequence). Trimming removed 0 bases from V and 2 bases from J; junction bases left unmatched: 2. The CDR3, as DNA: TGTGCCAGCAGCTTAGCGCGGACAGGGGGCAATCAGCCCCAGCATTTT. This gives the protein CASSLARTGGNQPQHF. The variable domain in full, with the rest retrieved from reference TRBV7-9 and TRBJ1-5, is DTGVSQNPRHKITKRGQNVTFRCDPISEHNRLYWYRQTLGQGPEFLTYFQNEAQLEKSRLLSDRFSAERPKGSFSTLEIQRTEQGDSAMYLCASSLARTGGNQPQHFGDGTRLSIL.

The chain employs TRBV19 and TRBJ2-7; D gene ambiguous. The CDR3 is made up of 15 amino acids. Trimming shortened V by 6 bases and J by 1 base, and 16 bases separated the two germline ends. The germline V gene has CDR1 LNHDA and CDR2 SQIVND (reference sequence). The CDR3 DNA reads as TGTGCCAGTAGGGAAGCCCTGGGCCGATCCTACGAGCAGTACTTC. This encodes CASREALGRSYEQYF.

V gene TRBV19 combines with J gene TRBJ1-2; the D gene is possibly TRBD1 (5 bases). The V end lost 3 bases, the J end lost 2 bases, and 7 bases lay between the germline ends. This CDR3 spans 13 amino acids. Germline V gene lookup returns CDR1 LNHDA and CDR2 SQIVND (reference sequence). This CDR3 is CASSIGANYGYTF. The DNA of the CDR3 is TGTGCCAGTAGTATTGGGGCCAACTATGGCTACACCTTC. The variable domain in full, with the rest retrieved from reference TRBV19 and TRBJ1-2, is DGGITQSPKYLFRKEGQNVTLSCEQNLNHDAMYWYRQDPGQGLRLIYYSQIVNDFQKGDIAEGYSVSREKKESFPLTVTSAQKNPTAFYLCASSIGANYGYTFGSGTRLTVV.

The sample holds a few counts of this clone. CDR3 region: CASSGPGQGLGGYTF. The DNA for the CDR3 is TGTGCCAGCAGTGGACCGGGACAGGGGCTGGGGGGCTACACCTTC. The V call is TRBV25-1, the J call TRBJ1-2; 10 bases match TRBD1. CDR1 MGHDK and CDR2 SYGVNS come from the germline V gene. There are 15 residues in the CDR3. J lost 8 bases, V lost 4 bases, and 10 bases had no gene match.

This chain uses TRBV14 with TRBJ1-1; D uncertain. Germline V gene sequence: CDR1 SGHDN, CDR2 FVKESK. The CDR3 runs to 12 residues. V dropped 4 bases and J dropped 0 bases, with 3 bases sitting between them. The CDR3 region is CASSRLNTEAFF. DNA of the CDR3: TGTGCCAGCAGCCGGCTGAACACTGAAGCTTTCTTT.

The chain has TRBV7-6 and TRBJ1-4, with 8 nucleotides matching TRBD1. The CDR3 spans 19 residues. Germline CDR1 and CDR2: SGHVS and FNYEAQ. The V gene end was trimmed by 1 base and the J gene end by 3 bases; junction bases not matched to a gene: 13. The CDR3 is CASSLGPGQERVANEKLFF. The CDR3, as DNA: TGTGCCAGCAGCTTAGGGCCGGGACAGGAACGTGTAGCTAATGAAAAACTGTTTTTT.

The V gene is TRBV6-5, the J gene TRBJ1-2; TRBD1 aligns across 9 bases. Germline-derived CDR1 and CDR2 are MNHEY and SVGAGI. CDR3 length: 15 amino acids. Trimming at V came to 0 bases and at J to 2 bases, leaving 1 base not matched to a gene. The DNA of the CDR3 is TGTGCCAGCAGTTACTCGACAGGGGGGAACTATGGCTACACCTTC. This translates into CASSYSTGGNYGYTF.

The rearrangement links TRBV12-3 or TRBV12-4 to TRBJ1-2; a weak D match, TRBD1 (6 bases). The CDR3 contains 12 residues. V shed 5 bases and J shed 4 bases, with 8 bases lying between them. CDR3 bases: TGTGCCAGCAGTGCGACAGGCTATGGCTACACCTTC. Translating it yields CASSATGYGYTF.

This sequence joins TRBV7-9 and TRBJ1-3; D may be TRBD1 (5 bases). The ends were cut back, 0 bases at V and 0 bases at J, with 9 bases in the middle. CDR3 size: 16 residues. From germline, CDR1 is SEHNR and CDR2 FQNEAQ (reference sequence). As DNA, the CDR3 is TGTGCCAGCAGCTTAGCCAGGGTCAACTCTGGAAACACCATATATTTT. It specifies CASSLARVNSGNTIYF.

The chain uses TRBV6-5 and TRBJ2-5; possibly TRBD2 for D (6 bases). CDR3 length: 14 residues. V gave up 8 bases and J gave up 1 base, with 14 bases separating them. Germline V gives CDR1 MNHEY, CDR2 SVGAGI. CDR3: CASQGGGVQETQYF. In DNA form, the CDR3 reads TGTGCCAGCCAGGGTGGCGGGGTCCAAGAGACCCAGTACTTC.

The DNA of the CDR3 is TGTGCCAGCAGCCAAGCGTTGTCGGGGAACTCTGGAAACACCATATATTTT. Protein product: CASSQALSGNSGNTIYF. V and J are TRBV4-2 and TRBJ1-3, with no clear D. V lost 1 base to trimming and J lost 0 bases, with 13 bases between them. CDR3 length equals 17 residues. Germline lookup yields CDR1 LGHNA and CDR2 YNFKEQ.

This clone was recorded a few times. This chain links TRBV5-4 with TRBJ2-2; TRBD1 is a possible D gene (6 bases). The V end was cut by 7 bases, the J end by 4 bases, with 17 bases between. The V gene's germline CDR1 is SGHNT and CDR2 YYREEE (reference sequence). This CDR3 is 15 amino acids long. The CDR3 region is CASGRFGGGTGELFF. In DNA, the CDR3 is TGTGCCAGCGGCCGTTTTGGGGGCGGCACCGGGGAGCTGTTTTTT. Variable domain in full (rest from reference TRBV5-4 and TRBJ2-2): ETGVTQSPTHLIKTRGQQVTLRCSSQSGHNTVSWYQQALGQGPQFIFQYYREEENGRGNFPPRFSGLQFPNYSSELNVNALELDDSALYLCASGRFGGGTGELFFGEGSRLTVL.

This clone was picked up a small number of times. The J gene is TRBJ2-3, the V gene TRBV14; 8 bases are shared with TRBD2. The V gene's germline CDR1 is SGHDN and CDR2 FVKESK. V lost 4 bases and J lost 2; bases outside the gene matches: 8. The CDR3 has 16 amino acids. As DNA, the CDR3 is TGTGCCAGCAGCCCCCATAGCGGGATTTCCACAGATACGCAGTATTTT. Encoded protein: CASSPHSGISTDTQYF.

The chain recombines TRBV29-1 with TRBJ1-1; D might be TRBD1 (6 bases). Germline CDR1 reads SQVTM; CDR2 reads ANQGSEA. Trimming left V 5 bases short and J 1 base short, with 17 bases between. This CDR3 is 15 amino acids long. CDR3 protein: CSVRDRLLENTEAFF. The CDR3 nucleotides read TGCAGCGTTCGAGACAGGTTGTTGGAGAACACTGAAGCTTTCTTT.